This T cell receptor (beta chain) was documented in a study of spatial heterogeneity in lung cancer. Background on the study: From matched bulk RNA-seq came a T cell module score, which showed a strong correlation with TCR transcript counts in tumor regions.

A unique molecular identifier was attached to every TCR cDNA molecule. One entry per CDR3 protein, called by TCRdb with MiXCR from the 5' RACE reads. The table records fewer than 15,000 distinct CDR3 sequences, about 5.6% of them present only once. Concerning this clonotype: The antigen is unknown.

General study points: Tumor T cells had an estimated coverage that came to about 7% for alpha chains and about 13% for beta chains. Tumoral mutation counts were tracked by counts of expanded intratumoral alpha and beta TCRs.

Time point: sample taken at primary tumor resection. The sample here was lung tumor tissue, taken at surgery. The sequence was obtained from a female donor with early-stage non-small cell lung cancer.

The CDR3 sequence is CASSLGTSGDDEQFF. CDR3 DNA: TGTGCCAGCAGTTTGGGGACTAGCGGGGACGATGAGCAGTTCTTC. The genes are TRBV11-3 and TRBJ2-1, with 13 bases lining up with TRBD2. The length of the CDR3 is 15 residues. The germline V gene encodes CDR1 SGHNT and CDR2 YENEEA. Trimming at V came to 6 bases and at J to 8 bases, leaving 7 bases not matched to a gene.